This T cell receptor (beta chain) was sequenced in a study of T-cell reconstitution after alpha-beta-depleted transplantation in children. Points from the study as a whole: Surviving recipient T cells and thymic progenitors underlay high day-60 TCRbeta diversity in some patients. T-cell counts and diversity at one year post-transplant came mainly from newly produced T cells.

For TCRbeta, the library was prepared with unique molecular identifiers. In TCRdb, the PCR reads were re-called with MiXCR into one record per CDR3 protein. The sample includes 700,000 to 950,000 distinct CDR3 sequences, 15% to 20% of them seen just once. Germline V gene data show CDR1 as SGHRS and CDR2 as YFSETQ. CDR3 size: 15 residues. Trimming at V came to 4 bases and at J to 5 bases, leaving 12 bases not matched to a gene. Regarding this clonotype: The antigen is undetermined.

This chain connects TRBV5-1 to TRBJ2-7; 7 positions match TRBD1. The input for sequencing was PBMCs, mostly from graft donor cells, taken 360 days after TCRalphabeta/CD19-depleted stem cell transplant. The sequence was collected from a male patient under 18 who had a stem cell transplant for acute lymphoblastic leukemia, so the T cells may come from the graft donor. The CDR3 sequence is CASSPLERGQNEQYF. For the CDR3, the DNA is TGCGCCAGCAGCCCTCTTGAGAGGGGGCAGAACGAGCAGTACTTC.